This T cell receptor (beta chain) came from a study of T-cell memory formation after mild COVID-19. Overall study: The TCR clusters were mostly specific to one donor.

The CDR3 length is 14 residues. Germline assignment: CDR1 MNHEY and CDR2 SVGEGT. The ends lost 6 bases at V and 6 bases at J; junction bases unmatched: 7. As to this clonotype: Antigen specificity is unknown.

TCRdb called the 5' RACE reads again in MiXCR, with one record for every CDR3 protein. The sample lists over 300,000 distinct CDR3 sequences, 20% to 25% occurring once. Findings of the study overall: CD4+ contracting clones were mainly CM and EM; CD8+ ones, EMRA. In second-wave clones peaking day 37, SARS-CoV-2 specificity remained unconfirmed.

The material sequenced was PBMCs or a T cell subset sorted from them (not recorded which). The chain combines TRBV6-2 or TRBV6-3 with TRBJ1-2; the match to TRBD1 covers 10 bases. This sequence was found in a man aged 18 to 29 who had mild COVID-19 (a few samples of this study predate the infection). Cell type and time point are not known. The CDR3 region has the DNA TGTGCCAGCAGGGCCGGGACAGGGGACCATGGCTACACCTTC. Encoded protein: CASRAGTGDHGYTF.